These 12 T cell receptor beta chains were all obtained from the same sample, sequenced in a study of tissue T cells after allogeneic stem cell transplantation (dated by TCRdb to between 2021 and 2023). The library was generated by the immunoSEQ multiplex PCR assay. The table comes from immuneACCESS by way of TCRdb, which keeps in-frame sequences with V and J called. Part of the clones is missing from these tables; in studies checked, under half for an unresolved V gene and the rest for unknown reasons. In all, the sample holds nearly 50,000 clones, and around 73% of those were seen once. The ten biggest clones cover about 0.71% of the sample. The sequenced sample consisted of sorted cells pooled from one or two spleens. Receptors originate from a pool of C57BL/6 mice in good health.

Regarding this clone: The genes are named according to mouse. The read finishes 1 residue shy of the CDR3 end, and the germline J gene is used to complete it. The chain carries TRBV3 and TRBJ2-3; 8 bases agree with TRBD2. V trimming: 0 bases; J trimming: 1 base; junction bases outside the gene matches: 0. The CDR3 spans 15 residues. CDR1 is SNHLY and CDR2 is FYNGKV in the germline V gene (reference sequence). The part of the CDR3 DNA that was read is TGTGCCAGCAGCTTAGCCTGGGGGGGTGCAGAAACGCTGTAT. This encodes CASSLAWGGAETLY. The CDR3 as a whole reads CASSLAWGGAETLYF.

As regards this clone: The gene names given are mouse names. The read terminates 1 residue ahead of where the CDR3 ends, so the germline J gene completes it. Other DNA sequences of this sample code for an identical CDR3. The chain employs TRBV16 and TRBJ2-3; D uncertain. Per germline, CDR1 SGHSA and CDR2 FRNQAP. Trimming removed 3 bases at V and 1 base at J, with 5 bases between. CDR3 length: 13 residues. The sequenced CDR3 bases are TGTGCAAGCAGCTTCCAGGGTGCAGAAACGCTGTAT. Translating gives CASSFQGAETLY. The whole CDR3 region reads CASSFQGAETLYF.

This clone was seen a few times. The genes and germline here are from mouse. The sequenced CDR3 bases are TGTGCCAGCAGCCACGGACAATATGAACAGTAC. Protein sequence: CASSHGQYEQY. The entire CDR3 is CASSHGQYEQYF. V is TRBV3 and J is TRBJ2-7, with a weak D call TRBD1 (5 bases). The sequence runs out 1 residue before the end of the CDR3; the remainder is reconstructed from the germline J gene. The CDR3 runs to 12 residues. Trimming left V 5 bases short and J 4 bases short, with 9 bases between. Looked up from germline, CDR1 is SNHLY and CDR2 is FYNGKV (reference sequence).

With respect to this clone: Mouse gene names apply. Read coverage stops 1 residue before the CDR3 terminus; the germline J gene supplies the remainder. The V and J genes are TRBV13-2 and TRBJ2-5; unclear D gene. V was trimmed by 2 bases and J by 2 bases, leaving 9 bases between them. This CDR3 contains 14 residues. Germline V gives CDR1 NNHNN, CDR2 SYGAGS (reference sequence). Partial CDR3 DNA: TGTGCCAGCGGTGAGGAGCCCCGCCAAGACACCCAGTAC. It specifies CASGEEPRQDTQY. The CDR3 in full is CASGEEPRQDTQYF.

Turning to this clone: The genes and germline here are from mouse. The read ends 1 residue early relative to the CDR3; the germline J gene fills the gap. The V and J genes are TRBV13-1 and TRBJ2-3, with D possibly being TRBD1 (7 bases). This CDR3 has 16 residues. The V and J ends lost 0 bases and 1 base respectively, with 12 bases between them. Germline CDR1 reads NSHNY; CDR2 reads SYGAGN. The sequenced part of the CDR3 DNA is TGTGCCAGCAGTGATGCGAGGGGGCGAGGTGCAGAAACGCTGTAT. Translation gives CASSDARGRGAETLY. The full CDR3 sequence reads CASSDARGRGAETLYF.

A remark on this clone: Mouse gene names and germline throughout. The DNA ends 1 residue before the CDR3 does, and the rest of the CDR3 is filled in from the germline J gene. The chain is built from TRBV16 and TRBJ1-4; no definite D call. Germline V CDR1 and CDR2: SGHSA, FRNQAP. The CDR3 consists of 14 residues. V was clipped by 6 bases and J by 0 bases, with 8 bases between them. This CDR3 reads CASRREISNERLFF. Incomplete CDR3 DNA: TGTGCAAGCAGGAGGGAGATTTCCAACGAAAGATTATTT.

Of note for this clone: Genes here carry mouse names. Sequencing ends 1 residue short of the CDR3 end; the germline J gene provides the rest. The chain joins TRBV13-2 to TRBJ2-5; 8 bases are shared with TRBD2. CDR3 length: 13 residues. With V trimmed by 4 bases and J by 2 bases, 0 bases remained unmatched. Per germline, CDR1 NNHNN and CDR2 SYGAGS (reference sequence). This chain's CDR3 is CASGLGGQDTQYF. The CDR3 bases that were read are TGTGCCAGCGGTCTGGGGGGCCAAGACACCCAGTAC.

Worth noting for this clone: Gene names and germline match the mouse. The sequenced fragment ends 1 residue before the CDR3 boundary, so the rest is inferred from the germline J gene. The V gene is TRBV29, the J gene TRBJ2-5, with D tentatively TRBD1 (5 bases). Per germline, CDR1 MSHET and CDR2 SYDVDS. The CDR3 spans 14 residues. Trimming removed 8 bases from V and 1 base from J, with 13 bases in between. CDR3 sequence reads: CASGSRGDQDTQYF. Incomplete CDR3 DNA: TGTGCTAGCGGTTCTAGGGGTGACCAAGACACCCAGTAC.

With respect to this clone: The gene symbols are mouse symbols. CDR3 residues: CTCSAGTGQLYF. The part of the CDR3 DNA that was read is TGCACCTGCAGTGCAGGGACCGGGCAGCTCTAC. The chain uses TRBV1 and TRBJ2-2; the D is unclear. The read terminates 1 residue ahead of where the CDR3 ends, so the germline J gene completes it. V was shortened by 1 base and J by 5 bases, with 2 bases between the two germline ends. The V gene's germline CDR1 is NSQYPW and CDR2 LRSPGD (reference sequence). The CDR3 is 12 residues long.

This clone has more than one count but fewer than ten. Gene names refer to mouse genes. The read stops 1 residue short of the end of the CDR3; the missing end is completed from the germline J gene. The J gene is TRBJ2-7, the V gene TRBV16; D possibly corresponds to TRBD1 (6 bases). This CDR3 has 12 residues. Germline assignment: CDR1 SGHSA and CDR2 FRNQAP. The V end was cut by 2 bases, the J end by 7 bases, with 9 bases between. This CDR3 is CASSLTGREQYF. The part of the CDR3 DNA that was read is TGTGCAAGCAGCTTAACAGGGCGAGAACAGTAC.

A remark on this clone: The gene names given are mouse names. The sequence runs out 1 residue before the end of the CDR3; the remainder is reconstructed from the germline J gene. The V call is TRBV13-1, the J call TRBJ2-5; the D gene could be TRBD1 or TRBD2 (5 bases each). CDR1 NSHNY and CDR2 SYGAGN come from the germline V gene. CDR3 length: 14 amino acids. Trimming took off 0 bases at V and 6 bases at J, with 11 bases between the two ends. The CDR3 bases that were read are TGTGCCAGCAGTGATGGATTGGGGCTTGACACCCAGTAC. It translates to CASSDGLGLDTQY. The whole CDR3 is CASSDGLGLDTQYF.

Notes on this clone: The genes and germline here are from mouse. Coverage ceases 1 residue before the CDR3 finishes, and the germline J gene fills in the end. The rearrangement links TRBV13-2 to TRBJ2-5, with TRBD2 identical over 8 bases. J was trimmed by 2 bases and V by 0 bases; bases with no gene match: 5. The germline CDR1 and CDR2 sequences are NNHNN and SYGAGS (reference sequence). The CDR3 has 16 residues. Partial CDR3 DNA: TGTGCCAGCGGTGATGCACACGGACTGGGCCAAGACACCCAGTAC. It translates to CASGDAHGLGQDTQY. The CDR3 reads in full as CASGDAHGLGQDTQYF.